Given below is one T cell receptor (beta chain) in context. The data stem from a study of blood T cell repertoires in COVID-19. In the study overall: Both acute and convalescent COVID-19 samples were obtained from the United States, Italy and Spain. The cDNA or gDNA used as material had been derived from T cells, B-cell-depleted T cells, or PBMCs.

In the study's own analysis: Amplification of reference gene primers provided the estimated nucleated cell counts. Using immunoSEQ multiplex PCR, the repertoire was profiled, and TCRdb retains in-frame clones only, with some absent. For V, J and clone size, that table is used; D and trimming come from the DNA. The sample contains about 280,000 clones, around 90% of which appear only once. The V segment lost 11 bases and the J segment 0 bases; nucleotides outside the gene matches: 9. Per the germline V gene, CDR1 is SNHLY and CDR2 is FYNNEI. The CDR3 spans 16 residues. The sample taken for sequencing was peripheral blood. The TCR sequence derives from a man aged 50 or older with acute or convalescent COVID-19. The chain employs TRBV2 and TRBJ2-6; 8 positions match TRBD1. This CDR3 reads CACKGTGDSGANVLTF. CDR3 nucleotide sequence: TGTGCCTGCAAAGGGACAGGCGACTCTGGGGCCAACGTCCTGACTTTC.